This T cell receptor (beta chain) was found in a study of blood T cell repertoires in COVID-19. This clone was recorded once. Symptom resolution, clearance, or two negative PCRs marked donors in Cohort 3 as recovered. Here immunoSEQ multiplex PCR was the method, and the copy in TCRdb shows in-frame clones only, minus some. The repertoire holds around 170,000 clones, with roughly 83% as singletons. Trimming at V came to 0 bases and at J to 2 bases, leaving 7 bases not matched to a gene. The CDR3 totals 17 residues. CDR1 and CDR2 (germline): MGHDK, SYGVNS. The TCR originated in a woman aged 25-40 years who had recovered from COVID-19. The sample was PBMCs or T cells enriched from blood (not recorded which). The chain couples TRBV25-1 to TRBJ1-3, with 7 bases matching TRBD1. CDR3 region: CASSEYFLTGPGNTIYF. Written as DNA, the CDR3 is TGTGCCAGCAGTGAATATTTCTTGACAGGGCCTGGAAACACCATATATTTT.